The present T cell receptor beta chain was sequenced within a study of T cell responses to AZD1222 COVID-19 vaccine. Regarding the study as a whole: Baseline serostatus was positive in only five to seven AZD1222 recipients. At 160-218 and 743-854, vaccine-associated CD4 TCRs were dominant, and they spanned spike.

Note on this clone: Its specificity is unknown.

Trimming removed 5 bases from V and 7 bases from J, with 12 bases in between. Germline V gene sequence: CDR1 MNHNS, CDR2 SASEGT. The CDR3 totals 12 residues. The assay was immunoSEQ multiplex PCR, and TCRdb's table has in-frame clones only and misses some. Of about 110,000 clones in the sample, about 85% are singletons; the top ten hold approximately 3.5%. Here the sequenced sample was peripheral blood, taken on day 0 of AZD1222 vaccination. This sequence originates from an adult in good health. This chain connects TRBV6-1 to TRBJ2-7; D ambiguous. DNA for the CDR3: TGTGCCAGCAGTCGGCTAGACGGGGAGCAGTACTTC. This codes for CASSRLDGEQYF.